This paragraph reports one TCR beta chain. Clones were read by immunoSEQ multiplex PCR, and TCRdb kept only the in-frame ones, dropping some. Of 80,000 to 100,000 clones listed, roughly 89% are singletons. This specimen comes from a study of control samples from healthy donors and cancer patients. V lost 5 bases to trimming and J lost 9 bases, with 14 bases between them. CDR3 length: 14 residues. The germline V gene encodes CDR1 MNHNY and CDR2 SVGAGI (reference sequence). The rearrangement joins TRBV6-6 to TRBJ1-6, with D unclear. The sequencing sample was made of blood. The sequence was obtained from a human donor in good health. The donor label of this sample is uncertain. The DNA for the CDR3 is TGTGCCAGCAGTACGACCGGGGAGGGTTCACCCCTCCACTTT. Its protein product is CASSTTGEGSPLHF.